This T cell receptor beta chain originates from a study of blood T cells in healthy people across ages. Turning to the study itself: Template-switching capture recovered about one barcoded beta molecule per two T cells.

The J segment lost 6 bases and the V segment lost 7 bases, leaving 11 bases of the junction unmatched. This CDR3 spans 14 amino acids. Germline loops: CDR1 LNHNV, CDR2 YYDKDF (reference sequence). A second PCR, run for about 7 to 11 cycles, used a sample-barcoded 5' primer plus a J-beta primer mix. TCRdb reanalysed the 5' RACE reads using MiXCR and keeps one entry per CDR3 protein. The table records roughly 1.6 million distinct CDR3 sequences, 30% to 35% of them present only once. The chain is built from TRBV15 and TRBJ1-2; 7 nucleotides agree with TRBD1. The source of this sequence is a woman aged 25 to 39 in good health. Sequenced material: blood. The CDR3 reads CATNPVGGGDGYTF. As DNA, the CDR3 is TGTGCCACCAACCCCGTAGGGGGCGGGGATGGCTACACCTTC.